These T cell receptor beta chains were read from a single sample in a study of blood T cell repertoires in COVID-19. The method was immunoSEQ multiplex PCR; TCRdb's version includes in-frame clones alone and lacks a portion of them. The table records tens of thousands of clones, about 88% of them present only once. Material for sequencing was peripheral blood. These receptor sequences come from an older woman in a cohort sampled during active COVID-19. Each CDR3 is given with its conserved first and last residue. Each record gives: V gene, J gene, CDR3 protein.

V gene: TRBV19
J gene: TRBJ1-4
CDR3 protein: CASSVRQEINEKLFF

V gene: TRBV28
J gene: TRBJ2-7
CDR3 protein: CASRTGGGEQYF

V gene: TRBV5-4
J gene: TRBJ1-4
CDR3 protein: CASSEKTGINEKLFF

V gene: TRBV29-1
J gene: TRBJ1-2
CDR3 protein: CSVLLQDNYGYTF

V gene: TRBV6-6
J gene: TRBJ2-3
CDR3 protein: CASSYGDWNTDTQYF

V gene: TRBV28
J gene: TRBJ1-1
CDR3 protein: CASSQNRGRSTEAFF

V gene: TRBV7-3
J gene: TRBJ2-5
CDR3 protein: CASSLGAGAGQETQYF

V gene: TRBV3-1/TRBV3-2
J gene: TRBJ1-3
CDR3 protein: CASSQGAISGNTIYF

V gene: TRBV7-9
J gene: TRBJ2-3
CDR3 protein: CASSPGVVPDTQYF

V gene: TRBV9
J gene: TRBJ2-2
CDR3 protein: CASSVGTSGRANTGELFF

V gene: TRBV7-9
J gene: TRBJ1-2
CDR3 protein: CASSLAGQYGYTF

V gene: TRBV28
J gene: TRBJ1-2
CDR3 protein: CASSLGQEHYGYTF

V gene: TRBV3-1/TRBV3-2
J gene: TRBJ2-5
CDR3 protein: CASTFPGQGAETQYF

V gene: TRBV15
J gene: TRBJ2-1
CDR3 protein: CATSRERLGGGEQFF

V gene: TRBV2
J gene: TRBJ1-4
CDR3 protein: CASPGATENEKLFF

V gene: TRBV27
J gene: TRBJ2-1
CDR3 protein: CASSFLLGRGTGRLHEQFF

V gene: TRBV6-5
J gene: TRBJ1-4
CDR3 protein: CASSYGTGFEKLFF

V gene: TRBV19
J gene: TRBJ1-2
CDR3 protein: CATRTGNDYGYTF

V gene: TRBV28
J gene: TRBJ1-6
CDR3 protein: CASSLIRGVNSPLHF

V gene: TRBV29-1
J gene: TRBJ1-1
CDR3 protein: CSVGRGTLNTEAFF

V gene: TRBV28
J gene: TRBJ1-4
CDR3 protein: CASSRQGYNEKLFF

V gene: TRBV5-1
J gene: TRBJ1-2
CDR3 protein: CASSLQLRDGYTF

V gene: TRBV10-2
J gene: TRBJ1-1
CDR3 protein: CASSETGPNTEAFF

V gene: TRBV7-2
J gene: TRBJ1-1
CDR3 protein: CASSFRGMVVGTEAFF

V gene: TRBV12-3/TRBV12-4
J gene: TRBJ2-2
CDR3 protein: CASSPDTGELFF

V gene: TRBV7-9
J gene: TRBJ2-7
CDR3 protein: CASSRVGAGYEQYF

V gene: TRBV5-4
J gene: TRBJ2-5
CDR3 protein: CASSATSANQETQYF

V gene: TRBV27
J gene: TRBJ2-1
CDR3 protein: CASSLDRPVYNEQFF

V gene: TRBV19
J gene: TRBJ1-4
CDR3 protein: CASSTVHTGTANEKLFF

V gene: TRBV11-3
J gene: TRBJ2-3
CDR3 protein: CASSPRGGGIPGDTQYF

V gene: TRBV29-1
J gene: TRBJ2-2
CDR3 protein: CSAVREAPGELFF

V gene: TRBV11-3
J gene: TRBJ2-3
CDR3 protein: CASSLGVAGSTDTQYF

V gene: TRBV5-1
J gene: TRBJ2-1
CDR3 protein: CASSPLAGANNEQFF

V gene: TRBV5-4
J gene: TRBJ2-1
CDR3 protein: CASSSAAGVPYNEQFF

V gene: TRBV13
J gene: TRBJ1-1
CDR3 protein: CASSLGQGSMNTEAFF

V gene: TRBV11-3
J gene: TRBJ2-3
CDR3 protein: CASSWGLAGSTDTQYF

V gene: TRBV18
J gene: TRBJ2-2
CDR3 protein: CASSQTLGTGTGELFF

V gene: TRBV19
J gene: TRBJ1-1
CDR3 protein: CASSGVGVGTEAFF

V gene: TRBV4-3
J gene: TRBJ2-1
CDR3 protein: CASSGAGTSRGNEQFF

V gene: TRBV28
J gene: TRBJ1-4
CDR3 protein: CASSFRVGEKLFF

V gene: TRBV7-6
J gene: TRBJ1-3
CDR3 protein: CASSRRDRGSGNTIYF

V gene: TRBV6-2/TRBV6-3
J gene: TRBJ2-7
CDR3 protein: CASSYLGGEVYEQYF

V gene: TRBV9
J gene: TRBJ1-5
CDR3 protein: CASSVGTGWNQPQHF

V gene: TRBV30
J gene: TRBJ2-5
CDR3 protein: CAWSPGTYVQETQYF

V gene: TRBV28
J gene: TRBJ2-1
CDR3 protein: CASRLVTASYNEQFF

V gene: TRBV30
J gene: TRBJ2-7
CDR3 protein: CAWSVGDSSYEQYF